A selection of T cell receptor beta chains follows, all from one sample in a study of blood T cell repertoires in COVID-19. Some clones are missing from TCRdb's copy, which holds only in-frame ones; the method was immunoSEQ multiplex PCR. The data contain some 140,000 clones, approximately 83% of them singletons. The sample consisted of peripheral blood. The receptor set was obtained from a woman aged 60 to 75 with acute or convalescent COVID-19. CDR3s include the opening cysteine and the closing phenylalanine or tryptophan. D genes are given only for firm matches. Only part of the rows carry a size: once, few, many, or a class if the clone is expanded.

D gene	J gene	clone size	V gene	CDR3 DNA	CDR3 protein
.	TRBJ2-1	.	TRBV19	TGTGCCAGTACCCCAGGCCCCTACAATGAGCAGTTCTTC	CASTPGPYNEQFF
TRBD1	TRBJ1-5	.	TRBV9	TGTGCCAGCAGCCATTACTCGGGGGGACAGGGGGCCGTGGAGGACAATCAGCCCCAGCATTTT	CASSHYSGGQGAVEDNQPQHF
.	TRBJ1-5	.	TRBV6-6	TGTGCCAGCAGTTACTCAGGGGGAAATAGCAATCAGCCCCAGCATTTT	CASSYSGGNSNQPQHF
.	TRBJ1-2	.	TRBV5-1	TGCGCCAGCAGCTTGACGTCAGCTAACTATGGCTACACCTTC	CASSLTSANYGYTF
.	TRBJ1-2	.	TRBV6-5	TGTGCCAGCAGTTATGGTCGGCAGGGGACCGGCTACACCTTC	CASSYGRQGTGYTF
.	TRBJ2-5	.	TRBV7-6	TGTGCCAGCAGCCCCCCTCTAGTATCCCAGTACTTC	CASSPPLVSQYF
.	TRBJ1-2	.	TRBV28	TGTGCCAGCAGTTTTAAGGGGTATGGCTACACCTTC	CASSFKGYGYTF
TRBD1	TRBJ2-5	.	TRBV25-1	TGTGCCAGCAGTCCCCGGACAGGGATGGAGACCCAGTACTTC	CASSPRTGMETQYF
.	TRBJ1-4	.	TRBV7-9	TGTGCCAGCAGCTTAGGGCCAGGGTACGCAAAACTGTTTTTT	CASSLGPGYAKLFF
.	TRBJ1-1	.	TRBV18	TGTGCCAGCTTTGAGGGGAACACTGAAGCTTTCTTT	CASFEGNTEAFF
.	TRBJ1-3	few	TRBV7-9	TGTGCCAGCAGCTATGACAGGTCCTCCTACTCTGGAAACACCATATATTTT	CASSYDRSSYSGNTIYF
.	TRBJ1-1	few	TRBV6-5	TGTGCCACCCAGCGGGAGATATTGAACACTGAAGCTTTCTTT	CATQREILNTEAFF
.	TRBJ1-5	.	TRBV7-4	TGTGCCAGCAGCTTAATGCCTGCGGGTAAAGGAGACGGTCAGCCCCAGCATTTT	CASSLMPAGKGDGQPQHF
.	TRBJ2-3	.	TRBV14	TGTGCCAGCAGCCAAGGCGGGTTGGCGCAGTATTTT	CASSQGGLAQYF
.	TRBJ1-2	.	TRBV28	TGTGCCAGCAGTTTCCAGAACTATGGCTACACCTTC	CASSFQNYGYTF
.	TRBJ2-7	.	TRBV19	TGTGCCAGTAGTCCACGGACTGGCTACGAGCAGTACTTC	CASSPRTGYEQYF
TRBD1	TRBJ2-3	.	TRBV10-1	TGCGCCAGCAGTGAGGAGGGACTGGACAGGGAGGATACGCAGTATTTT	CASSEEGLDREDTQYF
.	TRBJ1-1	.	TRBV18	TGTGCCAGCTCACCAAATTCGAGGAACACTGAAGCTTTCTTT	CASSPNSRNTEAFF
.	TRBJ2-3	.	TRBV11-2	TGTGCCAGCAGCCCCGTGCGGGATACGCAGTATTTT	CASSPVRDTQYF
TRBD1	TRBJ1-1	.	TRBV4-2	TGTGCCAGCAGCCAAGCCGGGACAGCGAACACTGAAGCTTTCTTT	CASSQAGTANTEAFF
TRBD1	TRBJ1-2	once	TRBV7-2	TGTGCCAGCAGCTTGGGACAGGCTAACTATGGCTACACCTTC	CASSLGQANYGYTF
.	TRBJ1-5	.	TRBV18	TGTGCCAGCTCACCTCAGGTCAACAATCAGCCCCAGCATTTT	CASSPQVNNQPQHF
.	TRBJ1-5	.	TRBV30	TGTGCCTGGAGGAAGACAGGATTATCAAATCAGCCCCAGCATTTT	CAWRKTGLSNQPQHF
.	TRBJ1-2	.	TRBV10-3	TGTGCCATCAGTGAGTCTGAACGGAGAGACTACTATGGCTACACCTTC	CAISESERRDYYGYTF
.	TRBJ2-5	once	TRBV10-1	TGCGCCAGCAGTGAAGGGGCAGGGCAAGAGACCCAGTACTTC	CASSEGAGQETQYF
.	TRBJ1-2	.	TRBV7-3	TGTGCCAGCAGCCCGGACAGCGCCCGAAGTGGCTACACCTTC	CASSPDSARSGYTF
TRBD2	TRBJ2-5	.	TRBV2	TGTGCCAGCAGGGCCCTTGGACTAGACTCAGAGACCCAGTACTTC	CASRALGLDSETQYF
.	TRBJ1-5	.	TRBV7-9	TGTGCCAGCTCCCGGGGGGGAATAGCTAGCAATCAGCCCCAGCATTTT	CASSRGGIASNQPQHF
TRBD1	TRBJ2-5	.	TRBV7-9	TGTGCCAGCAGCTTACGGACAGGGACCCAAGAGACCCAGTACTTC	CASSLRTGTQETQYF
.	TRBJ1-4	.	TRBV30	TGTGCCTCTAAAGCAGGAATTAATGAAAAACTGTTTTTT	CASKAGINEKLFF
.	TRBJ2-1	.	TRBV7-8	TGTGCCAGCAGCTTTACGACTAACAATGAGCAGTTCTTC	CASSFTTNNEQFF